Listed below are T cell receptor beta chains from one sample, sequenced in a study of blood T cell repertoires in COVID-19. Sequencing was performed with immunoSEQ multiplex PCR; in TCRdb, only in-frame clones are kept and a portion is missing. The data show hundreds of thousands of clones, with about 83% seen just once and over 2% held by the top ten. Material: PBMCs or T cells enriched from blood (not recorded which). These receptors were collected from a woman aged 45-65 years who had recovered from COVID-19. The CDR3 runs from the conserved cysteine through the conserved F or W. D genes are given only for firm matches. Some rows mark clone size as missing; the rest say once, few, many or name a class of expanded clone.

d_call j_call v_call clone_size cdr3_nt cdr3_aa
TRBD2 TRBJ2-1 TRBV4-2 NA TGTGCCAGCAGCCAAACTAGCGGGAGGGCAAATGAGCAGTTCTTC CASSQTSGRANEQFF
TRBD1 TRBJ1-2 TRBV27 NA TGTGCCAGCAGTTTGATAGGACAGGGTGAGCATGGCTACACCTTC CASSLIGQGEHGYTF
NA TRBJ2-2 TRBV6-5 NA TGTGCCAGCAGTTACTCGGCCAGGGCGAACACCGGGGAGCTGTTTTTT CASSYSARANTGELFF
TRBD2 TRBJ2-3 TRBV12-5 once TGTGCTAGTGGTGGGGGACTAGCGGGCACAGATACGCAGTATTTT CASGGGLAGTDTQYF
NA TRBJ1-2 TRBV28 NA TGTGCCAGCAGTTTTGCGTTAGGAGAGCCAACCCGGTCCGGCGGCTACACCTTC CASSFALGEPTRSGGYTF
NA TRBJ2-7 TRBV4-3 NA TGCGCCAGCAGCCAAGATCTCGAGCGGTCCTACGAGCAGTACTTC CASSQDLERSYEQYF
NA TRBJ2-7 TRBV30 NA TGTGCCTGGAGTGGGAGCCGGAGTGGCCTCGAGCAGTACTTC CAWSGSRSGLEQYF
TRBD1 TRBJ1-5 TRBV10-2 NA TGCGCCAGCAGTGGCCAGGGGGGCAATCAGCCCCAGCATTTT CASSGQGGNQPQHF
NA TRBJ1-1 TRBV21-1 NA TGTGCCCGGTGGAGGGAAAAAGCTTTCTTT CARWREKAFF
TRBD1 TRBJ1-1 TRBV18 NA TGTGCCAGCTCAAGGGACAGTAACACTGAAGCTTTCTTT CASSRDSNTEAFF
NA TRBJ2-7 TRBV15 NA TGTGCCACCAGCGAATCAGGGACAAGTTACTACGAGCAGTACTTC CATSESGTSYYEQYF
TRBD2 TRBJ2-3 TRBV6-6 NA TGTGCCAGCAGTTACAGCGGGGGGGCGGCAGATACGCAGTATTTT CASSYSGGAADTQYF
TRBD2 TRBJ2-3 TRBV7-9 NA TGTGCCAGCAGCTTAGAGGCGGGAGCGTTGGATACGCAGTATTTT CASSLEAGALDTQYF
NA TRBJ2-3 TRBV7-2 once TGTGCCAGCAGCCCACAGGGAATAGGGACAGATACGCAGTATTTT CASSPQGIGTDTQYF
TRBD1 TRBJ1-2 TRBV6-1 NA TGTGCCAGCAGTGATAATTGGCAGGGGGCGTATGGCTACACCTTC CASSDNWQGAYGYTF
TRBD1 TRBJ2-2 TRBV7-9 NA TGTGCCAGCAGCTTAGCAGGGGGCGAAGTCACCGGGGAGCTGTTTTTT CASSLAGGEVTGELFF
TRBD1 TRBJ1-1 TRBV18 NA TGTGCCAGCTCACCATCAACAGGGGCCGGACGGAACACTGAAGCTTTCTTT CASSPSTGAGRNTEAFF
NA TRBJ1-2 TRBV28 NA TGTGCCAGCACCAACCCCTGGGCCTATGGCTACACCTTC CASTNPWAYGYTF
NA TRBJ1-5 TRBV28 NA TGTGCCAGCAGTTCAGGCGGGGGCGGCAATCAGCCCCAGCATTTT CASSSGGGGNQPQHF
TRBD1 TRBJ2-5 TRBV29-1 once TGCAGCGTCACCCGGGACAGGGGAGGGGAGACCCAGTACTTC CSVTRDRGGETQYF
NA TRBJ1-1 TRBV3-1/TRBV3-2 NA TGTGCCAGCAGCCAGCAGGGGACCGGAGAGGAAGCTTTCTTT CASSQQGTGEEAFF
NA TRBJ2-7 TRBV5-1 NA TGCGCCAGCAGCTTGGGGCAGATCTACGAGCAGTACTTC CASSLGQIYEQYF
TRBD2 TRBJ2-3 TRBV9 NA TGTGCCAGCAGCGTAGGTACTAGCGGGAGGGGGACAGATACGCAGTATTTT CASSVGTSGRGTDTQYF
TRBD1 TRBJ1-5 TRBV6-2/TRBV6-3 NA TGTGCCAGCAGTCCGGGACAGGGGGCGGTCGGGGGGCCCCAGCATTTT CASSPGQGAVGGPQHF
NA TRBJ1-2 TRBV28 few TGTGCCAGCACCTGGAACGAGGGGGTCGGCTACACCTTC CASTWNEGVGYTF
TRBD1 TRBJ1-2 TRBV30 NA TGTGCCTGGGGCAGGGACAGTCTACCTTATGGCTACACCTTC CAWGRDSLPYGYTF
TRBD1 TRBJ1-1 TRBV18 NA TGTGCCAGCTCAAGCCGACAGGGGGCTAGGATCACTGAAGCTTTCTTT CASSSRQGARITEAFF
NA TRBJ2-1 TRBV11-2 once TGTGCCAGCAGCTCCTCTAGGATCTATGAGCAGTTCTTC CASSSSRIYEQFF
NA TRBJ1-2 TRBV7-2 NA TGTGCCAGCAGCCCTACGACAGCGAACTATGGCTACACCTTC CASSPTTANYGYTF
NA TRBJ2-5 TRBV11-3 NA TGTGCCAGCAGCCTCGAGTTGTACCAAGAGACCCAGTACTTC CASSLELYQETQYF
TRBD1 TRBJ1-5 TRBV6-5 NA TGTGCCAGCAGCTTACAGGGGTCTAGCAATCAGCCCCAGCATTTT CASSLQGSSNQPQHF
TRBD2 TRBJ2-7 TRBV29-1 once TGCAGCGTCTACCTAGCGGGAGAGTACGAGCAGTACTTC CSVYLAGEYEQYF
TRBD1 TRBJ2-7 TRBV4-1 NA TGCGCCAGCAGCCAAGACAGACAGGGGGTCTACGAGCAGTACTTC CASSQDRQGVYEQYF
NA TRBJ2-7 TRBV21-1 NA TGTGCCAGCAGCAGTCCAGGGGCCTACGAGCAGTACTTC CASSSPGAYEQYF
NA TRBJ1-3 TRBV28 NA TGTGCCAGCAGCCGGAAAGGGAGCGGGGGGATAAACACCATATATTTT CASSRKGSGGINTIYF
NA TRBJ2-2 TRBV7-2 NA TGTGCCAGCAGCCCTTCAGGGGCCGGAGGTACCGGGGAGCTGTTTTTT CASSPSGAGGTGELFF
TRBD1 TRBJ1-2 TRBV28 few TGTGCCAGCAGTTCCGCCGGGACAGAGGTTTATGGCTACACCTTC CASSSAGTEVYGYTF
NA TRBJ2-1 TRBV9 few TGTGCCAGCAGCGCCTCACCGTTTGGAGACAATGAGCAGTTCTTC CASSASPFGDNEQFF
TRBD2 TRBJ2-1 TRBV27 NA TGTGCCAGCAGTTTATGGGCTCCCGGGACTAGCGCCCTTTACAATGAGCAGTTCTTC CASSLWAPGTSALYNEQFF
NA TRBJ2-1 TRBV19 NA TGTGCCAGTAGGTTCAGCAATGAGCAGTTCTTC CASRFSNEQFF
TRBD2 TRBJ2-3 TRBV7-2 NA TGTGCCAGCAGCTACTCTAGCGGGGGGAGTTTAGGTACGCAGTATTTT CASSYSSGGSLGTQYF
NA TRBJ2-5 TRBV18 NA TGTGCCAGCTCACTACAGGGTAGCCAAGAGACCCAGTACTTC CASSLQGSQETQYF